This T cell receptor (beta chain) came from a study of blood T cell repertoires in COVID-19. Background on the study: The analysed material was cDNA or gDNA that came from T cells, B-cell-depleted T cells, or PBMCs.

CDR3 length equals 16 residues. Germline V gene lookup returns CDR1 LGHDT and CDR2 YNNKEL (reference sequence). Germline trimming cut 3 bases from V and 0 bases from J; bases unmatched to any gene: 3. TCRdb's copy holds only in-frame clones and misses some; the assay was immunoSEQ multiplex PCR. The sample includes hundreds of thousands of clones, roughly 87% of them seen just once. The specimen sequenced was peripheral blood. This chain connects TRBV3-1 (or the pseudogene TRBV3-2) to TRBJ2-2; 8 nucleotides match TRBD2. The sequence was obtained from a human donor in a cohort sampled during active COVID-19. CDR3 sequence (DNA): TGTGCCAGCAGCCATGTAGCGGGGCCGAACACCGGGGAGCTGTTTTTT. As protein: CASSHVAGPNTGELFF.